The T cell receptor (beta chain) described here comes from a study of early T cells in non-severe SARS-CoV-2 infection. Attached unique molecular identifiers marked individual cDNA molecules. Via MiXCR, TCRdb re-called the 5' RACE reads, giving one row per CDR3 protein. Of 86,000 or so distinct CDR3 sequences in the sample, roughly 13% are singletons; the top ten hold 3%. V lost 4 bases and J lost 6, with 13 bases in between. CDR3 size: 13 residues. Germline CDR1 SGHRS, CDR2 YFSETQ. This clonotype appeared many times. The source of this sequence is an adult who was a healthcare worker with PCR-confirmed SARS-CoV-2 infection or an uninfected control (not recorded which). The sequenced material came from whole blood. The chain couples TRBV5-1 to TRBJ1-1, with D maybe TRBD1 (5 bases). The DNA for the CDR3 is TGCGCCAGCAGCCTCAGGGTAGGGGCTGAAGCTTTCTTT. Amino acids: CASSLRVGAEAFF.